Listed below are T cell receptor beta chains from one sample, sequenced in a study of blood T cells in healthy people across ages. Each CDR3 protein is one row after TCRdb ran MiXCR on the 5' RACE reads. The sample lists around 1.5 million distinct CDR3 sequences, 35% to 45% occurring once. Source material: blood. Receptors originate from a woman under 30 in good health. Both conserved end residues are part of each CDR3. A D gene is named only where the DNA matches it firmly. Some rows mark clone size as missing; the rest say once, few, many or name a class of expanded clone.

abundance	v_gene	j_gene	d_gene	CDR3nt	CDR3aa
-	TRBV10-3	TRBJ2-1	TRBD2	TGTGCCATCAGTGAGCCGTCCCAGCGGGAATCTCTAGGTGAGCAGTTCTTC	CAISEPSQRESLGEQFF
-	TRBV7-2	TRBJ2-3	TRBD2	TGTGCCAGCAGCACTCGCGGACTAGCGGGAGACGCAGATACGCAGTATTTT	CASSTRGLAGDADTQYF
-	TRBV10-3	TRBJ2-3	-	TGTGCCATCAGTGAGGGAACATTCGGGGCAGATACGCAGTATTTT	CAISEGTFGADTQYF
few	TRBV2	TRBJ2-3	TRBD2	TGTGCCAGCTGGGACTACTCGGATACGCAGTATTTT	CASWDYSDTQYF
-	TRBV20-1	TRBJ2-2	-	TGCAGTGCTAGAATCACAGGGAACACCGGGGAGCTGTTTTTT	CSARITGNTGELFF
-	TRBV6-5	TRBJ2-3	TRBD2	TGTGCCAGCAGTAGGAGCGGGAACACAGATACGCAGTATTTT	CASSRSGNTDTQYF
few	TRBV13	TRBJ2-1	-	TGTGCCAGCAGCTTATTACATTATTACTACAATGAGCAGTTCTTC	CASSLLHYYYNEQFF
-	TRBV27	TRBJ2-2	-	TGTGCCAGCAGTTTATCCGGGGGAGTGGGGACCGGGGAGCTGTTTTTT	CASSLSGGVGTGELFF
-	TRBV25-1	TRBJ2-2	-	TGTGCCAGCAGTGAATGGGTGGCAGACAGCACCGGGGAGCTGTTTTTT	CASSEWVADSTGELFF
-	TRBV7-2	TRBJ2-7	TRBD1	TGTGCCAGCAGCTCCAGACGACAGGGGTCCGCCTACGAGCAGTACTTC	CASSSRRQGSAYEQYF
few	TRBV7-2	TRBJ2-7	-	TGTGCCAGCGGCCGGCGTGATAGCCGGGGTTCCGAGCAGTACTTC	CASGRRDSRGSEQYF
-	TRBV7-9	TRBJ1-5	-	TGTGCCAGCAGCTTAGACGAAGAGGCGGGACGGCCCCAGCATTTT	CASSLDEEAGRPQHF
few	TRBV9	TRBJ2-4	-	TGTGCCAGCAGCCCAGGGACAGCCAAAAACATTCAGTACTTC	CASSPGTAKNIQYF
many	TRBV4-1	TRBJ1-2	-	TGCGCCAGCAGCCAAGCCCCGGTAAACTATGGCTACACCTTC	CASSQAPVNYGYTF
-	TRBV12-3/TRBV12-4	TRBJ2-7	TRBD2	TGTGCCAGCAGTTTGGGGAGGGGCCAGTTAAGATACGAGCAGTACTTC	CASSLGRGQLRYEQYF
-	TRBV29-1	TRBJ2-1	TRBD2	TGCAGCGCCCGGGGAGCGGGAGGTGAGCAGTTCTTC	CSARGAGGEQFF
-	TRBV3-1	TRBJ2-7	TRBD2	TGTGCCAGCAGCCAAAAGAGCGGGACCAAATCCTACGAGCAGTACTTC	CASSQKSGTKSYEQYF
-	TRBV7-9	TRBJ2-1	TRBD2	TGTGCCAGCGAAGGAGCGGGAGCCTCCTACAATGAGCAGTTCTTC	CASEGAGASYNEQFF
-	TRBV10-3	TRBJ1-1	-	TGTGCCATCAGTGAGATGGAAGGACATGAAGCTTTCTTT	CAISEMEGHEAFF
-	TRBV20-1	TRBJ2-5	-	TGCAGTGCTAGAGCGGGACTTCTGACTTTGGAGACCCAGTACTTC	CSARAGLLTLETQYF
-	TRBV5-6	TRBJ2-3	-	TGTGCCAGCAGCTTGCCTCTTCTCCTCAGTAGAACTAGCACAGATACGCAGTATTTT	CASSLPLLLSRTSTDTQYF
-	TRBV29-1	TRBJ2-2	-	TGCAGCGTTATCCCCTGGACCGGGGAGCTGTTTTTT	CSVIPWTGELFF
-	TRBV30	TRBJ2-5	-	TGTGCCTGGAGAATGCTGAAGACCCAGTACTTC	CAWRMLKTQYF
-	TRBV4-1	TRBJ2-5	TRBD2	TGCGCCAGCAGCCAAGAAGGAACTAGCGGGGCTCAAGAGACCCAGTACTTC	CASSQEGTSGAQETQYF
-	TRBV20-1	TRBJ1-1	TRBD1	TGCAGTGCTAGCTCCCCCGGGACAGGGAGGACTGAAGCTTTCTTT	CSASSPGTGRTEAFF
once	TRBV18	TRBJ2-1	-	TGTGCCAGCTCACCACCTAATCCCGGAGGTGGGAATGAGCAGTTCTTC	CASSPPNPGGGNEQFF
few	TRBV7-9	TRBJ1-6	-	TGTGCCAGCAGCTCTCGGGCCGCGTCCAATTCACCCCTCCACTTT	CASSSRAASNSPLHF
-	TRBV4-1	TRBJ2-7	-	TGCGCCAGCAGCCCCTTTGTCAACCCGGGACACGAGCAGTACTTC	CASSPFVNPGHEQYF
few	TRBV15	TRBJ2-5	-	TGTGCCACCAGCAGAGAGGCTACCCAAGAGACCCAGTACTTC	CATSREATQETQYF
-	TRBV20-1	TRBJ1-1	TRBD1	TGCAGTGCTAGGATCCCAGGGGGGGCGGTGAGGAACACTGAAGCTTTCTTT	CSARIPGGAVRNTEAFF
-	TRBV6-1	TRBJ1-2	TRBD1	TGTGCCAGCAGGGGGACGGGACAGGGGAAACTCTATGGCTGCACCTTC	CASRGTGQGKLYGCTF
few	TRBV5-1	TRBJ2-7	-	TGCGCCAGCAGCAGTATCACGGGATTGGAGGACGAGCAGTACTTC	CASSSITGLEDEQYF
few	TRBV20-1	TRBJ2-5	TRBD2	TGCAGTGCCCCCCCTAGCGGGATTGCCCAAGAGACCCAGTACTTC	CSAPPSGIAQETQYF
few	TRBV6-6	TRBJ2-7	TRBD2	TGTGCCAGCAACCAAGCGGGAGGTCCCTACGAGCAGTACTTC	CASNQAGGPYEQYF
-	TRBV20-1	TRBJ2-3	-	TGCAGTGCTAGATGGGGGGCAGATACGCAGTATTTT	CSARWGADTQYF